Sequencing of this TCR beta chain was carried out in a study of cytomegalovirus exposure and HLA in healthy donors. Looking at the study overall: Of about 400 genotyped donors, roughly 81% clustered with self-reported Caucasian donors.

General study points: Earlier analysis looked at TCR beta V segments, and most were productive about 90% or about 30% of the time. At a 0.05 false discovery rate, a later analysis found over 15,000 TCR beta sequences to be associated with HLA alleles.

PCR used 60 Vbeta primers and 13 Jbeta primers. In the source study's methods: It was a later analysis that counted some 80 million unique TCR beta chains, of which approximately 9.9 million were shared. The table came from immunoSEQ multiplex PCR; TCRdb's copy has only in-frame clones and leaves some out. V and J calls and clone size are those listed in that table; D and trimming were worked out from the DNA. The data show 90,000 to 130,000 clones, more than 70% seen once. The germline V and J ends were trimmed by 0 bases and 4 bases, with 9 bases remaining between them. From germline, CDR1 is MNHEY and CDR2 SVGAGI. The CDR3 has 14 amino acids. A note on this clone: What it recognizes is unknown.

This chain uses TRBV6-5 with TRBJ1-1, with D perhaps TRBD1 (5 bases). The TCR sequence derives from a woman in her sixties in good health and CMV-seropositive. Sequencing was performed on PBMCs. The CDR3 sequence: CASSYSGGSTEAFF. CDR3 bases: TGTGCCAGCAGTTACTCTGGGGGGAGCACTGAAGCTTTCTTT.